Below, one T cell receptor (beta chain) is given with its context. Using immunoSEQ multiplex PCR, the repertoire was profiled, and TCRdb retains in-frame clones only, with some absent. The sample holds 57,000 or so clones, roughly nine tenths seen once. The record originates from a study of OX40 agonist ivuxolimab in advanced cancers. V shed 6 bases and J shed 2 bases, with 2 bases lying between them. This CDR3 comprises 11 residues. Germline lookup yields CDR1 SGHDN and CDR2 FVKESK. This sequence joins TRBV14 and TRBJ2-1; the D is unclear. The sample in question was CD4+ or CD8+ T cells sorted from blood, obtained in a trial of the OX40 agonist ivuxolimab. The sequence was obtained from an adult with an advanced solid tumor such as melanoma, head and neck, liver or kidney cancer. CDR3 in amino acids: CASRAYNEQFF. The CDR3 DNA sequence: TGTGCCAGCAGGGCCTACAATGAGCAGTTCTTC. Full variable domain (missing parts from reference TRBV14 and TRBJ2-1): EAGVTQFPSHSVIEKGQTVTLRCDPISGHDNLYWYRRVMGKEIKFLLHFVKESKQDESGMPNNRFLAERTGGTYSTLKVQPAELEDSGVYFCASRAYNEQFFGPGTRLTVL.